The following is a T cell receptor (beta chain) sequence with its context. Its antigen is still unknown. The data are from a study of T cell responses to AZD1222 COVID-19 vaccine. The germline V gene has CDR1 MNHEY and CDR2 SVGAGI. V lost 8 bases and J lost 2, with 16 bases in between. CDR3 length: 14 amino acids. Clones were read by immunoSEQ multiplex PCR, and TCRdb kept only the in-frame ones, dropping some. The sample yields 250,000 to 300,000 clones, 90% to 95% seen once. Findings of the study overall: Clonal diversity was possibly underestimated, and the donors were mostly white British, with more females.

This chain joins TRBV6-5 and TRBJ2-7; D call uncertain. This sample comprised peripheral blood, obtained 28 days after the second AZD1222 dose. This TCR came from an adult who received the AZD1222 COVID-19 vaccine. CDR3 sequence (DNA): TGTGCCAGCGGCAGTCAGGCCAGCCCCTACGAGCAGTACTTC. Its protein is CASGSQASPYEQYF.